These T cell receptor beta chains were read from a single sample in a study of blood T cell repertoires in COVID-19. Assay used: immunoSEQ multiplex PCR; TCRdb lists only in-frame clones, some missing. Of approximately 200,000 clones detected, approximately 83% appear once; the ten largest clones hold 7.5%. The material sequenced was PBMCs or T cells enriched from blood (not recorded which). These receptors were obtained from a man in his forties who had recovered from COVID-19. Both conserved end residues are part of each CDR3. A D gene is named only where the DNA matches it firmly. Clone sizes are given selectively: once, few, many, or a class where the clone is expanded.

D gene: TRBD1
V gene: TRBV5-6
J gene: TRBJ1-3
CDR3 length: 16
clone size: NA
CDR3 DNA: TGTGCCAGCAGCTTGACCGGGACAGGGCAAGGAAACACCATATATTTT
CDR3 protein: CASSLTGTGQGNTIYF

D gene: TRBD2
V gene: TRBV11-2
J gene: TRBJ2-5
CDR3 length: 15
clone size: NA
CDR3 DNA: TGTGCCAGCAGCTTATACGGGGGGGCCTCGGAGACCCAGTACTTC
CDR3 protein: CASSLYGGASETQYF

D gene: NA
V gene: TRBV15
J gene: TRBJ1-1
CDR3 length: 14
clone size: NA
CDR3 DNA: TGTGCCACCAGCCGGGGTTTAGGTAACACTGAAGCTTTCTTT
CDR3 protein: CATSRGLGNTEAFF

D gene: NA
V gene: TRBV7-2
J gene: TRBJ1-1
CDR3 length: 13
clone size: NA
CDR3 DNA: TGTGCCAGCAGCTTTACACGGAACACTGAAGCTTTCTTT
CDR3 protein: CASSFTRNTEAFF

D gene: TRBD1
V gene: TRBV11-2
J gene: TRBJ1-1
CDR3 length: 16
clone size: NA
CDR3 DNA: TGTGCCAGCAGCTCGAAGGACAGGGGGAGACACACTGAAGCTTTCTTT
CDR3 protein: CASSSKDRGRHTEAFF

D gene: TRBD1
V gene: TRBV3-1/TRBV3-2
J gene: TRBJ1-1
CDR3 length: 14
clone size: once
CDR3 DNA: TGTGCCAGCAGCAACCGGGACAGAGGCACTGAAGCTTTCTTT
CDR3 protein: CASSNRDRGTEAFF

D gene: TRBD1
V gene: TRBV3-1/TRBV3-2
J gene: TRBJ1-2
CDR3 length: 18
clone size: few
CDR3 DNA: TGTGCCAGCAGCCCACATGTTCGCCAGGGGGCTGTGGGCTATGGCTACACCTTC
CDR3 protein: CASSPHVRQGAVGYGYTF

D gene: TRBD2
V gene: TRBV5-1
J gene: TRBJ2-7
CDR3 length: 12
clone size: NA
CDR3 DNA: TGCGCCAGCAGCCGACTAGCCGGCGAGCAGTACTTC
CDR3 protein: CASSRLAGEQYF

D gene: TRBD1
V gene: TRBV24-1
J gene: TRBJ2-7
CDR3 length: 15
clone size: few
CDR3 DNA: TGTGCCACCAGTGATCCAAGGACAGGGGCCTACGAGCAGTACTTC
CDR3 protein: CATSDPRTGAYEQYF

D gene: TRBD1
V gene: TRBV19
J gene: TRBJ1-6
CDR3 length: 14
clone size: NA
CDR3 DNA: TGTGCCAGTTGGATGGGACAGGGAAATTCACCCCTCCACTTT
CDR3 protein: CASWMGQGNSPLHF

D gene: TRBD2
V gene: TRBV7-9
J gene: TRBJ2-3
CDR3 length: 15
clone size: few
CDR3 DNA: TGTGCCAGCAGCAGGACTAGCGGGGACACAGATACGCAGTATTTT
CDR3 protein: CASSRTSGDTDTQYF

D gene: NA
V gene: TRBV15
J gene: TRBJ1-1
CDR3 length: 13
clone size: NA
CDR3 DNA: TGTGCCACCAGCTATCAGTCCTCGGGTGAAGCTTTCTTT
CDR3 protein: CATSYQSSGEAFF

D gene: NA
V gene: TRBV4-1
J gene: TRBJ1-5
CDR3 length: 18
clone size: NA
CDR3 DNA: TGCGCCAGCAGCCAAGAACAAAGGGGTCCAGAGAGCAATCAGCCCCAGCATTTT
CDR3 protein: CASSQEQRGPESNQPQHF

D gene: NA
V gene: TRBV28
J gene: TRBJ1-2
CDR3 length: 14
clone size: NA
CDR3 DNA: TGTGCCAGCAGTGTCCATCAAATTAACTATGGCTACACCTTC
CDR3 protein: CASSVHQINYGYTF

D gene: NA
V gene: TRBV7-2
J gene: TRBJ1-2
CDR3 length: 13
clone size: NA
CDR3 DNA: TGTGCCAGCAGCATGACAGAAAACTATGGCTACACCTTC
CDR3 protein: CASSMTENYGYTF

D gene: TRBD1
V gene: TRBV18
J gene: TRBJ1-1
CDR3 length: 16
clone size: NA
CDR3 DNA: TGTGCCAGCTCACCCCCCAGGACAGGAATGAACACTGAAGCTTTCTTT
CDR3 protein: CASSPPRTGMNTEAFF

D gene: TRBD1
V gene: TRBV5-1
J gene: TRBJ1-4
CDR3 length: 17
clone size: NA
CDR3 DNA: TGCGCCAGCAGCTTGGGTATTCGGCAGGGGGATAATGAAAAACTGTTTTTT
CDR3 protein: CASSLGIRQGDNEKLFF

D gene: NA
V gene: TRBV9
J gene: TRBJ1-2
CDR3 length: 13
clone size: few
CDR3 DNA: TGTGCCAGCAGCGCCCTCAGGGGCCGTGGCTACACCTTC
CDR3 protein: CASSALRGRGYTF

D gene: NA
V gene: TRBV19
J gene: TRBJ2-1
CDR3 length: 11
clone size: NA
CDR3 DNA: TGTGCCAGTAGTACGTACAATGAGCAGTTCTTC
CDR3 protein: CASSTYNEQFF

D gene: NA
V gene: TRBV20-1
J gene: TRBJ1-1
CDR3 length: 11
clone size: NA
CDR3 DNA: TGCAGTGCTAGCCGCAGCACTGAAGCTTTCTTT
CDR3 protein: CSASRSTEAFF

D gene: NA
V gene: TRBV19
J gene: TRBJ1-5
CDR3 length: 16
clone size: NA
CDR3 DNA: TGTGCCAGTAGTATACGTACCGGGACAAGAGATCTGCCCCAGCATTTT
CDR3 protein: CASSIRTGTRDLPQHF

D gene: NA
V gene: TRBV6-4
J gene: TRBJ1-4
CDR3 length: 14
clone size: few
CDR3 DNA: TGTGCCAGCAGTGAAGGAGGGGAGGGTGAAAAACTGTTTTTT
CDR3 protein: CASSEGGEGEKLFF

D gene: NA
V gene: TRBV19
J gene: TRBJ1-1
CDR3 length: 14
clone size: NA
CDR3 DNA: TGTGCCAGTATCATGACCAGGGGCTGGACTGAAGCTTTCTTT
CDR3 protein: CASIMTRGWTEAFF

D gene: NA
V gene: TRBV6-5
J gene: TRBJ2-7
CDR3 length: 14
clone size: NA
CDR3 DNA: TGTGCCAGCACCCCAGGTTTTGTGGGGGGCGAGCAGTACTTC
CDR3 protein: CASTPGFVGGEQYF

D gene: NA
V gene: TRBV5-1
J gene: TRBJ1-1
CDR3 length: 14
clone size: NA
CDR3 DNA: TGCGCCAGCAGCTCAGGACAGCCGAACACTGAAGCTTTCTTT
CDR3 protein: CASSSGQPNTEAFF

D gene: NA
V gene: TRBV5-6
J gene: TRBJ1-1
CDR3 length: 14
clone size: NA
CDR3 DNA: TGTGCCAGCGGATGGACCCCCCGGGGGACTGAAGCTTTCTTT
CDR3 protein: CASGWTPRGTEAFF

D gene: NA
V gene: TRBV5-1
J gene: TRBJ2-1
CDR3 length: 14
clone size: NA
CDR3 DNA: TGCGCCAGCAGCTCTGGGAGCTCCTACAATGAGCAGTTCTTC
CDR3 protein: CASSSGSSYNEQFF

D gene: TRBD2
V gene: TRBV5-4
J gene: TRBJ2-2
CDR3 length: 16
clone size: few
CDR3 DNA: TGTGCCAGCAGCGGGACTAGCGGTGTGAACACCGGGGAGCTGTTTTTT
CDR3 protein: CASSGTSGVNTGELFF

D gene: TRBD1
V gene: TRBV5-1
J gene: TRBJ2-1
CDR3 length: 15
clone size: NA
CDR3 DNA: TGCGCCAGCAGCTATACAGGGGCGGACTACAATGAGCAGTTCTTC
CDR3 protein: CASSYTGADYNEQFF

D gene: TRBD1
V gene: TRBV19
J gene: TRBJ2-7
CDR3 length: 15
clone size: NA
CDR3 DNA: TGTGCCAGTAGTGGACAGGACCGGAACCTCTACGAGCAGTACTTC
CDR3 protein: CASSGQDRNLYEQYF

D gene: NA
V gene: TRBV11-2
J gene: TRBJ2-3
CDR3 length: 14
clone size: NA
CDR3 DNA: TGTGCCAGCGGAACTGGAGCTGGCACAGATACGCAGTATTTT
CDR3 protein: CASGTGAGTDTQYF

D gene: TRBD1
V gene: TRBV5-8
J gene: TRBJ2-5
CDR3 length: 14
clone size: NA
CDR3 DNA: TGTGCCAGCAGCTTGACCTGGACAGGGAAGACCCAGTACTTC
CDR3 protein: CASSLTWTGKTQYF

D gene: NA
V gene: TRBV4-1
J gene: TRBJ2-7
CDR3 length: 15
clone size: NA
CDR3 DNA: TGCGCCAGCAGCCAACCTGGGGCCCTCTCCTACGAGCAGTACTTC
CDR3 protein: CASSQPGALSYEQYF

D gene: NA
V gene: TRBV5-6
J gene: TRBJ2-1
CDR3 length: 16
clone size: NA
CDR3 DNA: TGTGCCAGCAGCCAGAAGTCTGTATCGGGTATCAATGAGCAGTTCTTC
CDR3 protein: CASSQKSVSGINEQFF

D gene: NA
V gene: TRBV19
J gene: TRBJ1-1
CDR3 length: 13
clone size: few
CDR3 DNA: TGTGCCAGTAGCCTCAGGGGCGAGACTGAAGCTTTCTTT
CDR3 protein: CASSLRGETEAFF

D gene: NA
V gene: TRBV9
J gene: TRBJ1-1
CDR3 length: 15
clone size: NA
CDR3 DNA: TGTGCCAGCAGCGTAGGCCCGCTGGCAAATGCTGAAGCTTTCTTT
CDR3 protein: CASSVGPLANAEAFF

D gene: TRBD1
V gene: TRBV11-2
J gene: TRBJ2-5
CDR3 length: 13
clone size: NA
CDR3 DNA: TGTGCCAGCGGACGAGGACAGGGGGAGACCCAGTACTTC
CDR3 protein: CASGRGQGETQYF

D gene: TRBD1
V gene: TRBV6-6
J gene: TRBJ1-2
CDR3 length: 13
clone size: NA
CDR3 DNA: TGTGCCAGCAGACTCGACAGGGCATTGGGCTACACCTTC
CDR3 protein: CASRLDRALGYTF

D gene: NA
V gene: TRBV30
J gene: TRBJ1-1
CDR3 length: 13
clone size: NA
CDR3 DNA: TGTGCCTGGAGGAATAGAGGGGGCACTGAAGCTTTCTTT
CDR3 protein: CAWRNRGGTEAFF

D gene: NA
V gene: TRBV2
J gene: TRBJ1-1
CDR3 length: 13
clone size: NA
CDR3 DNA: TGTGCCAGCAGGGACACCCAGAACACTGAAGCTTTCTTT
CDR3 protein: CASRDTQNTEAFF

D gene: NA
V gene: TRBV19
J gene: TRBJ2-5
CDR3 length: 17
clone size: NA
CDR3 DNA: TGTGCCAGTAGTATATTTTGGTCAGAAACGTACCAAGAGACCCAGTACTTC
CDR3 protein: CASSIFWSETYQETQYF